A single sample is the source of the 28 T cell receptor beta chains below, sequenced in a study of T cells in Graves' hyperthyroidism and ophthalmopathy. Template material for amplifying TCR beta CDR3 regions consisted of RNA transcripts. An initial round of RT-PCR targeting the TCR CDR3 relied on the HTBI primer set. In TCRdb, the multiplex PCR reads were re-called with MiXCR into one record per CDR3 protein. The table records about 99,000 distinct CDR3 sequences, about 45% of them present only once. Sequencing was done on a sample of blood. These receptor sequences come from a middle-aged man with Graves' hyperthyroidism.

In this sample, this clonotype turned up once. This likely comes from a read error, as the CDR3 has no conserved phenylalanine or tryptophan at its end. This chain connects TRBV19 to TRBJ2-2; D is uncertain. Trimming removed 8 bases at V and 6 bases at J, with 13 bases between. There are 13 residues in the CDR3. CDR1 LNHDA and CDR2 SQIVND come from the germline V gene (reference sequence). CDR3 residues: CASGYSLAGELFL. CDR3 DNA sequence: TGTGCCAGTGGGTACAGCCTAGCCGGGGAGCTGTTTCTT.

This chain uses TRBV19 with TRBJ1-6, with D unresolved. Germline assignment: CDR1 LNHDA and CDR2 SQIVND (reference sequence). The CDR3 contains 14 residues. With 5 bases removed from V and 7 bases from J, the gap between germline ends came to 12 bases. Here the CDR3 reads CASSSRAPNSPLHF. CDR3 DNA sequence: TGTGCCAGTAGTTCCCGGGCGCCAAATTCACCCCTCCACTTT.

This clonotype showed up many times. V and J are TRBV4-2 and TRBJ2-7; tentative D call: TRBD1 (5 bases). The CDR3 is made up of 15 amino acids. V lost 0 bases to trimming and J lost 4 bases, with 13 bases between them. Germline V gene sequence: CDR1 LGHNA, CDR2 YNFKEQ. CDR3 loop: CASSQEQARVYEQYF. CDR3 nucleotides: TGTGCCAGCAGCCAAGAACAGGCCAGGGTTTACGAGCAGTACTTC.

J is TRBJ2-1 and V is TRBV28; D is ambiguous. The germline gives CDR1 MDHEN, CDR2 SYDVKM. Between the trimmed V and J ends, which lost 7 bases and 12 bases, there was a span of 13 bases. This CDR3 has 11 amino acids. The CDR3 sequence is CASTYNYRQFF. In DNA, the CDR3 is TGTGCCAGCACCTATAATTACCGGCAGTTCTTC.

This clonotype was picked up many times. The J gene is TRBJ2-7, the V gene TRBV5-1; D unresolved. Trimming removed 0 bases from V and 0 bases from J, with 4 bases in between. This CDR3 contains 13 residues. Germline V gene sequence: CDR1 SGHRS, CDR2 YFSETQ. CDR3 sequence (DNA): TGCGCCAGCAGCTTGGAGAGCTCCTACGAGCAGTACTTC. Its translation: CASSLESSYEQYF.

This clonotype was recorded only once. This chain links TRBV5-1 with TRBJ1-2; the D is unclear. The germline CDR1 and CDR2 sequences are SGHRS and YFSETQ. CDR3 length: 16 residues. V lost 4 bases and J lost 3, with 19 bases in between. CDR3 DNA: TGCGCCAGCAGCCCCGTGGGCCAGCCAAATCACTATGGCTACACCTTC. It yields the protein CASSPVGQPNHYGYTF.

In the case of this clonotype: One end of the junction fails to match germline, which may point to a read error. The genes are TRBV12-3 or TRBV12-4 and TRBJ2-1; D is undetermined. CDR3 length equals 12 residues. The CDR3 nucleotides are TGTGCCAGCAGTTTAATTCGCAGTGAGCGGTTCTTC. Translated: CASSLIRSERFF.

This clonotype was seen at least ten times. This could be a read error, since a much larger clone is one nucleotide away. The chain couples TRBV15 to TRBJ1-4; D is unclear. This CDR3 region has 15 residues. The germline CDR1 and CDR2 sequences are LNHNV and YYDKDF (reference sequence). CDR3 sequence reads: CVTSRNTHEGEKLFF. DNA of the CDR3: TGTGTCACCAGCAGGAACACGCATGAAGGAGAAAAACTGTTTTTT. The entire variable domain, with the rest obtained from reference TRBV15 and TRBJ1-4, is as follows: DAMVIQNPRYQVTQFGKPVTLSCSQTLNHNVMYWYQQKSSQAPKLLFHYYDKDFNNEADTPDNFQSRRPNTSFCFLDIRSPGLGDTAMYLCVTSRNTHEGEKLFFGSGTQLSVL.

This clonotype has at least ten counts. This rearrangement joins TRBV6-5 to TRBJ2-2; no definite D call. V was trimmed by 6 bases and J by 5 bases, leaving 16 bases between them. Germline-derived CDR1 and CDR2 are MNHEY and SVGAGI. The CDR3 is 15 residues long. Here the CDR3 reads CASSLTSGRTGELFF. As DNA, the CDR3 is TGTGCCAGCAGCCTAACTTCAGGTCGGACCGGGGAGCTGTTTTTT.

V usage is TRBV7-8 and J usage is TRBJ1-4; 7 bases agree with TRBD1. Germline V lookup: CDR1 SGHVS, CDR2 FQNEAQ. The CDR3 runs to 15 residues. V lost 6 bases to trimming and J lost 4 bases; unmatched junction nucleotides: 8. The CDR3 protein is CASSSRQGRNEKLFF. The CDR3 DNA sequence: TGTGCCAGCAGTTCCAGACAGGGACGTAATGAAAAACTGTTTTTT.

V and J are TRBV7-9 and TRBJ1-5; 7 bases are a match to TRBD1. The germline V gene has CDR1 SEHNR and CDR2 FQNEAQ (reference sequence). V lost 5 bases, J lost 4 bases, and 5 bases stayed unmatched. The CDR3 length is 14 residues. CDR3 sequence: CASSRAGQNQPQHF. The CDR3 DNA reads TGTGCCAGCAGCCGTGCGGGACAGAATCAGCCCCAGCATTTT.

CDR3 amino acids: CASSLIPGGVTNNEQYF. For the CDR3, the DNA is TGTGCCAGCAGCTTAATTCCCGGGGGGGTCACTAATAATGAGCAGTATTTT. The rearrangement uses TRBV7-2 and TRBJ2-3; TRBD2 aligns across 8 bases. The germline V gene has CDR1 SGHTA and CDR2 FQGNSA. The CDR3 has 17 residues. The J segment lost 11 bases and the V segment lost 2 bases, leaving 18 bases of the junction unmatched.

Concerning this clonotype itself: This may be a read error: a much more frequent sequence differs by one nucleotide. CDR3 DNA: TGTGCCAGCAGCTTGATGAGGGGACGGGTTAAGGCTCAAGAGACCCAGTACTTC. This encodes CASSLMRGRVKAQETQYF. The rearrangement joins TRBV5-6 to TRBJ2-5, with D perhaps matching TRBD1 or TRBD2 (5 bases each). This CDR3 is 18 amino acids long. Germline CDR1 and CDR2: SGHDT and YYEEEE. Between the trimmed V and J ends, which lost 1 base and 2 bases, there was a span of 21 bases.

The J gene is TRBJ2-1, the V gene TRBV7-2, with D possibly TRBD2 on 7 matching bases. The V end was cut by 5 bases, the J end by 8 bases, with 16 bases between. Germline CDR1 is SGHTA and CDR2 is FQGNSA. The CDR3 sequence is 14 residues long. CDR3: CASSAGAGVDEQFF. The CDR3 DNA is TGTGCCAGCAGCGCAGGGGCGGGGGTGGATGAGCAGTTCTTC.

The chain combines TRBV7-2 with TRBJ2-5; 7 bases map to TRBD2. The CDR3 has 17 residues. V lost 1 base, J lost 5 bases, and 13 bases stayed unmatched. Germline values: CDR1 SGHTA, CDR2 FQGNSA. CDR3 in DNA: TGTGCCAGCAGCTTAGAGGGAGGGAGAGCGAATGGTGAGACCCAGTACTTC. It specifies CASSLEGGRANGETQYF.

This chain links TRBV28 with TRBJ1-3, with TRBD1 matching 10 bases. The V gene's germline CDR1 is MDHEN and CDR2 SYDVKM. This CDR3 is 16 amino acids long. The V segment lost 5 bases and the J segment 0 bases; nucleotides outside the gene matches: 4. Here the CDR3 reads CASSAGQGVSGNTIYF. Written as DNA, the CDR3 is TGTGCCAGCAGTGCAGGACAGGGGGTCTCTGGAAACACCATATATTTT. The variable domain in full, completed from reference TRBV28 and TRBJ1-3, reads DVKVTQSSRYLVKRTGEKVFLECVQDMDHENMFWYRQDPGLGLRLIYFSYDVKMKEKGDIPEGYSVSREKKERFSLILESASTNQTSMYLCASSAGQGVSGNTIYFGEGSWLTVV.

Comments on this clonotype: A junction end diverges from the germline sequence, so it may reflect a read error. The rearrangement uses TRBV6-6 and TRBJ2-7, with a possible D match to TRBD2 (5 bases). In germline, CDR1 is MNHNY, CDR2 SVGAGI (reference sequence). The CDR3 extends over 13 amino acids. The CDR3 DNA is TGTGCCAGCAGGCGGGCACTCTCCTGCGAGCAGTACTTC. Translation: CASRRALSCEQYF.

This clonotype came up many times. The V gene is TRBV7-9, the J gene TRBJ2-3; the D is unclear. V shed 4 bases and J shed 4 bases, with 21 bases lying between them. The CDR3 loop spans 17 amino acids. CDR1 is SEHNR, CDR2 FQNEAQ, per germline (reference sequence). For the CDR3, the DNA is TGTGCCAGCAGCTCCCTCAATATGATGGCGACTCCAGATACGCAGTATTTT. Protein sequence: CASSSLNMMATPDTQYF.

J is TRBJ2-5 and V is TRBV20-1; D may be TRBD2 (6 bases). The length of the CDR3 is 15 residues. Trimming shortened V by 7 bases and J by 2 bases, and 20 bases separated the two germline ends. The germline V gene has CDR1 DFQATT and CDR2 SNEGSKA (reference sequence). This CDR3 reads CSVPTGGTPQETQYF. The CDR3, as DNA: TGCAGTGTTCCAACCGGTGGGACTCCACAAGAGACCCAGTACTTC.

The genes are TRBV9 and TRBJ2-7, with 8 bases identical to TRBD1. CDR1 and CDR2 (germline): SGDLS, YYNGEE. The CDR3 is 13 amino acids. Unmatched junction bases numbered 5, after V lost 0 bases and J lost 9 bases. The CDR3 sequence is CASSVATGGGQYF. The CDR3 coding sequence is TGTGCCAGCAGCGTAGCTACAGGGGGTGGGCAGTACTTC. Drawing the rest from reference TRBV9 and TRBJ2-7, the complete variable domain is DSGVTQTPKHLITATGQRVTLRCSPRSGDLSVYWYQQSLDQGLQFLIQYYNGEERAKGNILERFSAQQFPDLHSELNLSSLELGDSALYFCASSVATGGGQYFGPGTRLTVT.

At least ten counts were recorded for this clonotype. The V and J genes are TRBV7-6 and TRBJ1-1; 8 nucleotides agree with TRBD1. Looked up from germline, CDR1 is SGHVS and CDR2 is FNYEAQ. The CDR3 is made up of 14 amino acids. After removal of 4 bases from V and 4 bases from J, the junction contained 5 bases not matched to a gene. The CDR3 sequence is CASSSNTGGTEAFF. CDR3 DNA sequence: TGTGCCAGCAGCTCGAACACAGGGGGCACTGAAGCTTTCTTT.

As concerns this clonotype: A read error is possible here, since a much larger clone lies one base away. The chain recombines TRBV6-2 or TRBV6-3 with TRBJ2-1, with unresolved D. V lost 2 bases and J 3 bases, leaving 8 bases between the germline ends. Germline V lookup: CDR1 MNHEY, CDR2 SVGEGT. There are 14 residues in the CDR3. The DNA for the CDR3 is TGTGCCAGCAGTTACGACGGTTACTACAATGAGCAGTTCTTC. It yields the protein CASSYDGYYNEQFF.

The chain recombines TRBV10-2 with TRBJ2-1; D may match TRBD1 or TRBD2 (5 bases each). The CDR3 spans 12 residues. Germline V gene lookup returns CDR1 WSHSY and CDR2 SAAADI. Trimming removed 6 bases at V and 4 bases at J, with 7 bases between. The CDR3 nucleotides read TGCGCCAGCAGGGGGGAATACAATGAGCAGTTCTTC. It yields the protein CASRGEYNEQFF.

This clonotype was found many times. The genes are TRBV20-1 and TRBJ1-1, with D unresolved. Trimming cost V 0 bases and J 8 bases, with 7 bases left between them. The CDR3 contains 11 residues. Germline V gene sequence: CDR1 DFQATT, CDR2 SNEGSKA (reference sequence). The CDR3 loop is CSAREHLEAFF. The CDR3 DNA sequence: TGCAGTGCTAGAGAACATCTCGAAGCTTTCTTT.

The chain has TRBV6-1 and TRBJ2-7; D ambiguous. CDR1 and CDR2 from the germline V gene are MNHNS and SASEGT. The CDR3 contains 13 residues. V lost 0 bases to trimming and J lost 6 bases, with 9 bases between them. The CDR3 nucleotides are TGTGCCAGCAGTGAAGCGGGCCAGCTCGAGCAGTACTTC. Translation gives CASSEAGQLEQYF.

Many counts were recorded for this clonotype. The V and J genes are TRBV20-1 and TRBJ2-7; unclear D gene. CDR3 length: 15 amino acids. Looked up from germline, CDR1 is DFQATT and CDR2 is SNEGSKA (reference sequence). Between the trimmed V and J ends, which lost 6 bases and 0 bases, there was a span of 18 bases. The CDR3 nucleotides are TGCAGTGCCGCAAAAACTGAAACCTTCTCCTACGAGCAGTACTTC. Its translation is CSAAKTETFSYEQYF.

V is TRBV7-8 and J is TRBJ1-1, with unresolved D. From germline, CDR1 is SGHVS and CDR2 FQNEAQ. The ends were cut back, 5 bases at V and 10 bases at J, with 17 bases in the middle. The CDR3 contains 13 residues. The CDR3 DNA reads TGTGCCAGCAGCCAAGGTATCTGGGCTGGAGCTTTCTTT. Translated, it gives CASSQGIWAGAFF.

The chain employs TRBV7-8 and TRBJ2-6, with no clear D. Trimming took 5 bases from V and 1 from J, leaving 9 bases between them. Germline-derived CDR1 and CDR2 are SGHVS and FQNEAQ. The CDR3 is 15 amino acids. The CDR3 region is CASSPQSSGANVLTF. CDR3 in DNA: TGTGCCAGCAGCCCCCAATCTTCTGGGGCCAACGTCCTGACTTTC. Full variable domain (outside the CDR3, taken from reference TRBV7-8 and TRBJ2-6): GAGVSQSPRYKVAKRGQDVALRCDPISGHVSLFWYQQALGQGPEFLTYFQNEAQLDKSGLPSDRFFAERPEGSVSTLKIQRTQQEDSAVYLCASSPQSSGANVLTFGAGSRLTVL.